These T cell receptor beta chains were read from a single sample in a study of blood T cells in healthy people across ages. A single record per CDR3 protein comes from TCRdb applying MiXCR to the 5' RACE reads. The sample has some 1.1 million distinct CDR3 sequences, 35% to 45% seen once. The sample was blood. The receptors were gathered from a man between 18 and 35 years old in good health. Each CDR3 is given with its conserved first and last residue. Fields, in order: CDR3 protein, CDR3 DNA, clone size, V gene, J gene, D gene. The D gene is left open where the match is weak. Clone size, where shown, is once, few, many, or a class for clones that have expanded.

CDR3 protein: CASSPSFGETQYF
CDR3 DNA: TGTGCCAGCAGCCCCAGTTTTGGGGAGACCCAGTACTTC
clone size: few
V gene: TRBV7-2
J gene: TRBJ2-5
D gene: -

CDR3 protein: CASRDPKNQETQYF
CDR3 DNA: TGTGCCAGCAGGGACCCCAAAAACCAGGAGACCCAGTACTTC
clone size: -
V gene: TRBV6-1
J gene: TRBJ2-5
D gene: -

CDR3 protein: CASSQADRKGYTF
CDR3 DNA: TGCGCCAGCAGCCAGGCAGACAGGAAAGGCTACACCTTC
clone size: few
V gene: TRBV4-3
J gene: TRBJ1-2
D gene: -

CDR3 protein: CSALRGTERNQPQHF
CDR3 DNA: TGCAGTGCTCTAAGGGGGACAGAGCGCAATCAGCCCCAGCATTTT
clone size: once
V gene: TRBV20-1
J gene: TRBJ1-5
D gene: TRBD1

CDR3 protein: CASRPTQGAGTEAFF
CDR3 DNA: TGTGCCAGCAGGCCCACCCAGGGGGCTGGAACTGAAGCTTTCTTT
clone size: -
V gene: TRBV7-9
J gene: TRBJ1-1
D gene: TRBD1

CDR3 protein: CASSLGQVSSEQFF
CDR3 DNA: TGTGCCAGCAGCCTAGGACAGGTCTCGTCTGAGCAGTTCTTC
clone size: few
V gene: TRBV7-2
J gene: TRBJ2-1
D gene: TRBD1

CDR3 protein: CASRSPGTDTQYF
CDR3 DNA: TGTGCCAGCAGATCCCCGGGCACAGATACGCAGTATTTT
clone size: -
V gene: TRBV11-2
J gene: TRBJ2-3
D gene: -

CDR3 protein: CASSLRTGTSGGMQETQYF
CDR3 DNA: TGTGCCAGCAGCTTACGGACCGGGACTAGCGGGGGGATGCAAGAGACCCAGTACTTC
clone size: -
V gene: TRBV7-2
J gene: TRBJ2-5
D gene: TRBD2

CDR3 protein: CASSPTTGGVFGNQPQHF
CDR3 DNA: TGTGCCAGCAGTCCTACTACTGGGGGGGTGTTCGGCAATCAGCCCCAGCATTTT
clone size: few
V gene: TRBV12-3/TRBV12-4
J gene: TRBJ1-5
D gene: -

CDR3 protein: CPSSYEGFEEKLFF
CDR3 DNA: TGTCCCAGCAGTTACGAAGGGTTTGAGGAAAAACTGTTTTTT
clone size: -
V gene: TRBV6-2/TRBV6-3
J gene: TRBJ1-4
D gene: -

CDR3 protein: CSARAVRLHPHTEAFF
CDR3 DNA: TGCAGTGCTAGAGCCGTTCGACTTCACCCTCACACTGAAGCTTTCTTT
clone size: few
V gene: TRBV20-1
J gene: TRBJ1-1
D gene: -

CDR3 protein: CASSPATTDYGYTF
CDR3 DNA: TGTGCCAGCAGCCCGGCCACGACGGACTATGGCTACACCTTC
clone size: -
V gene: TRBV5-6
J gene: TRBJ1-2
D gene: -

CDR3 protein: CASGAGTGHDTQYF
CDR3 DNA: TGTGCTAGTGGGGCCGGGACAGGGCATGATACGCAGTATTTT
clone size: few
V gene: TRBV12-5
J gene: TRBJ2-3
D gene: TRBD1